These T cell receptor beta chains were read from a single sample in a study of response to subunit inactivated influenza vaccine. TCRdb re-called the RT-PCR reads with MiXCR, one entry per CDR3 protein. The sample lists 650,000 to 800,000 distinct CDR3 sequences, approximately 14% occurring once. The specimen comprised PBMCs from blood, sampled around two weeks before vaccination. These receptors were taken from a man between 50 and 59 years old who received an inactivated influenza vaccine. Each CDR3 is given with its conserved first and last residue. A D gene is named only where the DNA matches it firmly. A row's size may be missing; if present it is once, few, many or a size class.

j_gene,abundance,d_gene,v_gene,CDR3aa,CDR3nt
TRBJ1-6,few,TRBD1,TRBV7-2,CASSLAQQGAMGSYNSPLHF,TGTGCCAGCAGCTTAGCGCAGCAGGGGGCTATGGGTTCCTATAATTCACCCCTCCACTTT
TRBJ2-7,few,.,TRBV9,CASSVGGINEQYF,TGTGCCAGCAGCGTTGGGGGTATCAACGAGCAGTACTTC
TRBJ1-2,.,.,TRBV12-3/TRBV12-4,CASSFAGVRGYTF,TGTGCCAGCAGTTTCGCTGGGGTAAGAGGCTACACCTTC
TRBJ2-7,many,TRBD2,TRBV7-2,CASSSLAGAYEQYF,TGTGCCAGCAGCTCTCTAGCGGGGGCCTACGAGCAGTACTTC
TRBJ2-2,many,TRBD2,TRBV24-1,CATSAPGRGNAGELFF,TGTGCCACCAGTGCCCCGGGGAGGGGTAACGCCGGGGAGCTGTTTTTT
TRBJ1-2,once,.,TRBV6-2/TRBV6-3,CASPTVGGYTF,TGTGCCAGCCCGACGGTCGGCGGCTACACCTTC
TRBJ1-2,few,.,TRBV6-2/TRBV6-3,CASETGTFNYGYTF,TGTGCCAGCGAGACCGGGACGTTCAACTATGGCTACACCTTC
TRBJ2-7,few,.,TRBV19,CASSTRRDRSNYEQYF,TGTGCCAGTAGTACCAGGCGGGACAGAAGTAACTACGAGCAGTACTTC
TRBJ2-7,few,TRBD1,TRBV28,CASTRDRAYEQYF,TGTGCCAGCACCCGGGACAGGGCCTACGAGCAGTACTTC
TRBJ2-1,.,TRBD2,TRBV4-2,CASSLTSGRANNEQFF,TGTGCCAGCAGCCTGACTAGCGGGAGGGCAAACAATGAGCAGTTCTTC
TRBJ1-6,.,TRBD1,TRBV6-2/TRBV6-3,CASSYSGTGAGPLHF,TGTGCCAGCAGTTACTCCGGGACAGGGGCGGGACCCCTCCACTTT